This T cell receptor beta chain was recorded in a study of blood T cell repertoires in COVID-19. Across the whole study: Acute and convalescent COVID-19 samples came from the United States, Italy and Spain. The analysed material was cDNA or gDNA that came from T cells, B-cell-depleted T cells, or PBMCs.

In the authors' methods: Scientists estimated how many nucleated cells there were by amplifying reference gene primers. The table came from immunoSEQ multiplex PCR; TCRdb's copy has only in-frame clones and leaves some out. The DNA gave D and trimming, while V, J and clone size come from that table. The profile shows approximately 180,000 clones, roughly 85% of them singletons. Germline lookup yields CDR1 SGHTA and CDR2 FQGNSA. The ends were cut back, 5 bases at V and 2 bases at J, with 16 bases in the middle. The CDR3 is 15 amino acids. The sequence derives from a man in his fifties or sixties with acute or convalescent COVID-19. Sequencing input: peripheral blood. The chain recombines TRBV7-2 with TRBJ2-7; possible D gene TRBD2, 6 bases. The CDR3 DNA sequence: TGTGCCAGCAGCGTGCTGCGGGACTCCACCTACGAGCAGTACTTC. Translated: CASSVLRDSTYEQYF.